Following are 6 T cell receptor beta chains from one sample sequenced in a study of chronic HIV infection and antiretroviral therapy. TCRdb processed the 5' RACE reads anew with MiXCR; each CDR3 protein has one entry. The sample lists 30,000 to 35,000 distinct CDR3 sequences; 7.5% to 10% were seen once. The sample taken for sequencing was peripheral blood. The receptor source for this set is an adult who had HIV and had not received antiretroviral therapy, or was an uninfected healthy control (not recorded which).

This chain uses TRBV29-1 with TRBJ1-1, with TRBD1 as a possible D gene (5 bases). V lost 6 bases to trimming and J lost 5 bases, with 13 bases between them. Germline CDR1 SQVTM, CDR2 ANQGSEA. The CDR3 loop spans 12 amino acids. The CDR3 loop reads CSVWGGLTEAFF. The DNA for the CDR3 is TGCAGCGTGTGGGGGGGTTTGACTGAAGCTTTCTTT.

This rearrangement joins TRBV14 to TRBJ1-2; perhaps TRBD1 as D (5 bases). CDR3 size: 14 residues. Germline V lookup: CDR1 SGHDN, CDR2 FVKESK. V was trimmed by 4 bases and J by 4 bases, leaving 13 bases between them. DNA of the CDR3: TGTGCCAGCAGCCTTCGACAGAACCTCTATGGCTACACCTTC. Encoded protein: CASSLRQNLYGYTF.

The chain couples TRBV7-2 to TRBJ1-5; D possibly corresponds to TRBD1 (5 bases). CDR3 length: 16 amino acids. Deletions cut 1 base from V and 1 base from J, with 11 bases between. CDR1 and CDR2 from the germline V gene are SGHTA and FQGNSA. The CDR3 is CASSLVGDGSNQPQHF. In nucleotides, the CDR3 is TGTGCCAGCAGCTTAGTGGGGGACGGAAGCAATCAGCCCCAGCATTTT. Combining the CDR3 with reference TRBV7-2 and TRBJ1-5 gives the whole variable domain GAGVSQSPSNKVTEKGKDVELRCDPISGHTALYWYRQSLGQGLEFLIYFQGNSAPDKSGLPSDRFSAERTGGSVSTLTIQRTQQEDSAVYLCASSLVGDGSNQPQHFGDGTRLSIL.

The rearrangement uses TRBV25-1 and TRBJ1-1; D may be TRBD1 (5 bases). CDR3 length equals 15 residues. Trimming pared 7 bases from V and 5 bases from J, leaving 20 bases between. CDR1 and CDR2 from the germline V gene are MGHDK and SYGVNS. The CDR3 DNA follows: TGTGCCAGCACCCCCGGGACCACTCCCGCGACTGAAGCTTTCTTT. It encodes CASTPGTTPATEAFF. Looking up the rest from reference TRBV25-1 and TRBJ1-1 gives the full variable domain: EADIYQTPRYLVIGTGKKITLECSQTMGHDKMYWYQQDPGMELHLIHYSYGVNSTEKGDLSSESTVSRIRTEHFPLTLESARPSHTSQYLCASTPGTTPATEAFFGQGTRLTVV.

This clonotype was counted a few times. The chain employs TRBV25-1 and TRBJ2-1; the D is unclear. The CDR3 is 11 residues long. V lost 7 bases and J lost 4, with 5 bases in between. Germline CDR1 and CDR2: MGHDK and SYGVNS. The CDR3 DNA is TGTGCCAGCATCCAATACAATGAGCAGTTCTTC. Amino acids: CASIQYNEQFF.

A note on this clonotype: At one of its ends the junction is not consistent with the germline gene, which may arise from a read error. The chain joins TRBV29-1 to TRBJ2-5, with 10 positions matching TRBD1. Germline CDR1 SQVTM, CDR2 ANQGSEA. This CDR3 contains 13 residues. For the CDR3, the DNA is TGCAGCGTTGATTTGACAGGGGGCTTGTCGGGGGACTTC. This encodes CSVDLTGGLSGDF.